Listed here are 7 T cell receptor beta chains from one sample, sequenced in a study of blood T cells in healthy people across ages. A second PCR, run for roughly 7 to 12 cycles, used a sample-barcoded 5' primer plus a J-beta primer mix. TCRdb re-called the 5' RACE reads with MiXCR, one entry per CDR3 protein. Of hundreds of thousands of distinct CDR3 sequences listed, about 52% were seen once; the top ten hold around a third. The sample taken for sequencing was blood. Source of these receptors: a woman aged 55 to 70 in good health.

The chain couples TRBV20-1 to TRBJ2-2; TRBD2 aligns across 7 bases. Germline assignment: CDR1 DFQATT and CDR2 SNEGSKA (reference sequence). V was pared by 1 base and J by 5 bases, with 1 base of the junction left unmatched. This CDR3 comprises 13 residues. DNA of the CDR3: TGCAGTGCTAGAGGGGGGGGGACCGGGGAGCTGTTTTTT. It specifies CSARGGGTGELFF.

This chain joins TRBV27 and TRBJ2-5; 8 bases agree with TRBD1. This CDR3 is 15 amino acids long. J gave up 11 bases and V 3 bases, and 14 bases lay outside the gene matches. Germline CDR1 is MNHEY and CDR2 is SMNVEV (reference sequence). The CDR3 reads CASSLTGVSYNEQYF. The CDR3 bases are TGTGCCAGCAGTTTGACAGGGGTCTCCTACAATGAGCAGTACTTC.

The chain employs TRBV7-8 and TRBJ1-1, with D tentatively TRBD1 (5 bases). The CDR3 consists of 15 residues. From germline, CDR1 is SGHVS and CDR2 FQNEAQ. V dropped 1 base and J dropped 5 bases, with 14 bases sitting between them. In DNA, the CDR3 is TGTGCCAGCAGCTTAGATGGCCAGGGATTAACTGAAGCTTTCTTT. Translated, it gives CASSLDGQGLTEAFF.

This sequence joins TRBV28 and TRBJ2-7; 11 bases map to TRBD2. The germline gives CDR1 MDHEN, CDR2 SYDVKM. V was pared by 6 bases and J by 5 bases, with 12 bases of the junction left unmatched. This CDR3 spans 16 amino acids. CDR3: CASSEITSGSRNEQYF. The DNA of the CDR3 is TGTGCCAGCAGCGAAATTACTAGCGGGAGTCGAAACGAGCAGTACTTC.

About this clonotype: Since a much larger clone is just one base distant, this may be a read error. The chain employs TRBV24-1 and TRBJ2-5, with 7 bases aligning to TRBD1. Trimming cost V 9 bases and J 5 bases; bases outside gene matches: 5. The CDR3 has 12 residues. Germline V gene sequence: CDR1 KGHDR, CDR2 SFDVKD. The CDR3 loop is CATGTESETQYF. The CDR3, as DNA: TGTGCCACCGGGACAGAGTCGGAGACCCAGTACTTC.

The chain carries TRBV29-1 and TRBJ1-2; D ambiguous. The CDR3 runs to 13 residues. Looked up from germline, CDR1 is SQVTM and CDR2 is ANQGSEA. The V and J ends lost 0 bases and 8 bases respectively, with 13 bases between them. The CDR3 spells CSVEEWQVGGYTF. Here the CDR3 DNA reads TGCAGCGTTGAAGAGTGGCAGGTTGGGGGCTACACCTTC.

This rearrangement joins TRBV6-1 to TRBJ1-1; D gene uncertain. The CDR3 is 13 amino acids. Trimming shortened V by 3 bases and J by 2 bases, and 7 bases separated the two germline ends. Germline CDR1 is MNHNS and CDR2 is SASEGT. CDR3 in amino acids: CASSDQANTEAFF. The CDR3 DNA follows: TGTGCCAGCAGTGATCAAGCAAACACTGAAGCTTTCTTT.